A selection of T cell receptor beta chains follows, all from one sample in a study of T-cell reconstitution after alpha-beta-depleted transplantation in children. TCRdb called the PCR reads again in MiXCR, with one record for every CDR3 protein. The sample lists 450,000 to 600,000 distinct CDR3 sequences; 10% to 15% were seen once. The material was PBMCs, mostly from graft donor cells, obtained 360 days after TCRalphabeta/CD19-depleted stem cell transplant. The source of these receptors is a male patient between 10 and 17 years old who had a stem cell transplant for acute myeloid leukemia, so the T cells may come from the graft donor. Each CDR3 is given with its conserved first and last residue. D genes are given only for firm matches. Where a row states a size, it is once, few, many or the class of an expanded clone; other rows omit it.

CDR3 protein,CDR3 DNA,V gene,clone size,J gene,D gene
CASSPVGPMAQYF,TGTGCCAGCAGCCCGGTCGGCCCAATGGCCCAGTACTTC,TRBV7-3,NA,TRBJ2-7,NA
CASSLQSGSTYEQYF,TGTGCCAGCAGCTTACAAAGCGGGAGCACTTACGAGCAGTACTTC,TRBV7-3,NA,TRBJ2-7,TRBD2
CASGPAPPRGTDTQYF,TGTGCCAGCGGACCAGCCCCCCCGCGCGGCACAGATACGCAGTATTTT,TRBV28,few,TRBJ2-3,NA
CASSQDRNRNYGYTF,TGTGCCAGCAGCCAAGATCGTAACCGTAACTATGGCTACACCTTC,TRBV3-1,few,TRBJ1-2,NA
CGGGLRNYGYTF,TGTGGAGGGGGTTTACGGAACTATGGCTACACCTTC,TRBV2,few,TRBJ1-2,NA
CASSQMDPGLAGGWSYEQYF,TGCGCCAGCAGTCAAATGGACCCGGGACTAGCGGGAGGTTGGTCCTACGAGCAGTACTTC,TRBV23-1,NA,TRBJ2-7,TRBD2
CASSVSGDSYNEQFF,TGTGCCAGCAGTGTTAGCGGGGACTCCTACAATGAGCAGTTCTTC,TRBV27,many,TRBJ2-1,TRBD2
CSARGDSTYEQYF,TGCAGTGCTAGAGGGGACAGTACCTACGAGCAGTACTTC,TRBV20-1,NA,TRBJ2-7,TRBD1
CSNIGRDYYEQYF,TGCAGTAACATAGGTCGAGATTACTACGAGCAGTACTTC,TRBV20-1,NA,TRBJ2-7,NA
CAIGLAGSYEQYF,TGTGCCATCGGCCTAGCGGGGTCCTACGAGCAGTACTTC,TRBV10-3,NA,TRBJ2-7,TRBD2
CASSFWTPQETQYF,TGTGCCAGCAGCTTCTGGACACCACAAGAGACCCAGTACTTC,TRBV5-6,many,TRBJ2-5,NA
CASSLLRVRGTDTQYF,TGTGCCAGCAGCTTACTGCGGGTCAGGGGAACAGATACGCAGTATTTT,TRBV7-2,NA,TRBJ2-3,NA
CSAETGGLGTDTQYF,TGCAGTGCAGAAACAGGGGGTCTGGGCACAGATACGCAGTATTTT,TRBV20-1,few,TRBJ2-3,TRBD1
CASSLRQMPYEQYF,TGTGCCAGCAGTCTACGACAAATGCCCTACGAGCAGTACTTC,TRBV27,NA,TRBJ2-7,NA
CSARRQGGSSYNEQFF,TGCAGCGCGCGACGACAGGGGGGGAGCTCCTACAATGAGCAGTTCTTC,TRBV29-1,few,TRBJ2-1,TRBD1
CAISALLTGGPDTQYF,TGTGCCATCAGTGCCCTTCTAACGGGAGGGCCAGATACGCAGTATTTT,TRBV10-3,many,TRBJ2-3,TRBD2
CASSSVTGAGANVLTF,TGTGCCAGCAGCTCAGTGACAGGGGCGGGGGCCAACGTCCTGACTTTC,TRBV7-3,many,TRBJ2-6,TRBD1
CASSPPSGSWETQYF,TGTGCCAGCTCACCGCCTAGCGGGAGTTGGGAGACCCAGTACTTC,TRBV18,many,TRBJ2-5,TRBD2
CASSNHPDMRRTDTQYF,TGTGCCAGCAGCAACCACCCGGACATGAGACGCACAGATACGCAGTATTTT,TRBV7-3,NA,TRBJ2-3,NA
CASSPEREGPYEQYF,TGTGCCAGCAGCCCAGAGAGGGAGGGCCCCTACGAGCAGTACTTC,TRBV9,NA,TRBJ2-7,TRBD2
CSDNRGGYTF,TGCAGTGACAACAGGGGCGGCTACACCTTC,TRBV20-1,NA,TRBJ1-2,TRBD1
CASSLEIPNSVHYEQYF,TGTGCCAGCAGCTTAGAGATACCAAACAGTGTCCACTACGAGCAGTACTTC,TRBV7-6,few,TRBJ2-7,NA
CASSLNPRGSGSYNEQFF,TGTGCCAGCAGCTTAAACCCTCGTGGTAGCGGGAGCTACAATGAGCAGTTCTTC,TRBV7-3,many,TRBJ2-1,TRBD2
CASSFSTRQGGQPQHF,TGTGCCAGCAGTTTTTCCACGAGACAGGGAGGACAGCCCCAGCATTTT,TRBV12-3/TRBV12-4,NA,TRBJ1-5,TRBD1
CASSQARDRLSTDTQYF,TGCGCCAGCAGCCAAGCTCGGGACAGGCTTAGCACAGATACGCAGTATTTT,TRBV4-3,few,TRBJ2-3,TRBD1
CATSGKVSGPRNYNEQFF,TGTGCCACCAGTGGAAAGGTTAGCGGCCCTAGAAATTACAATGAGCAGTTCTTC,TRBV24-1,few,TRBJ2-1,NA
CASSSAGGAYNEQFF,TGTGCCAGCAGCTCGGCAGGGGGCGCCTACAATGAGCAGTTCTTC,TRBV7-3,many,TRBJ2-1,TRBD1
CSARGLAGGQETQYF,TGCAGTGCTAGAGGACTAGCGGGGGGCCAAGAGACCCAGTACTTC,TRBV20-1,NA,TRBJ2-5,TRBD2
CASRPRTSIGVNEQFF,TGTGCCAGCAGGCCTCGGACTAGCATCGGGGTCAATGAGCAGTTCTTC,TRBV6-2/TRBV6-3,few,TRBJ2-1,TRBD2
CATSEASGNNEQFF,TGTGCCACCAGTGAAGCGAGCGGAAACAATGAGCAGTTCTTC,TRBV24-1,NA,TRBJ2-1,NA
CASSLQEREGPYEQYF,TGTGCCAGCAGCCTCCAGGAGCGGGAGGGCCCCTACGAGCAGTACTTC,TRBV13,NA,TRBJ2-7,TRBD2
CASSYDRGRTDTQYF,TGTGCCAGCAGCTACGACAGGGGGCGGACAGATACGCAGTATTTT,TRBV7-2,few,TRBJ2-3,TRBD1
CASSFVRLAGGLSTDTQYF,TGCGCCAGCAGCTTTGTGAGACTAGCGGGAGGTTTGAGCACAGATACGCAGTATTTT,TRBV5-1,few,TRBJ2-3,TRBD2
CSVEDRGTSGRIEFF,TGCAGCGTTGAAGATCGGGGGACTAGCGGGAGGATCGAGTTCTTC,TRBV29-1,NA,TRBJ2-1,TRBD2
CSVVRGTTYEQYF,TGCAGCGTTGTTCGCGGGACCACTTACGAGCAGTACTTC,TRBV29-1,NA,TRBJ2-7,NA
CASGWDNEQFF,TGTGCTAGTGGTTGGGACAATGAGCAGTTCTTC,TRBV12-5,NA,TRBJ2-1,NA
CSARDFRDEQFF,TGCAGTGCTAGAGATTTTAGGGATGAGCAGTTCTTC,TRBV20-1,few,TRBJ2-1,NA
CASSTRRGAYNEQFF,TGTGCCAGCAGTACCCGGCGGGGCGCCTACAATGAGCAGTTCTTC,TRBV28,many,TRBJ2-1,NA
CASSQAYRGEGKNIQYF,TGTGCCAGCAGCCAAGCTTACAGGGGTGAAGGCAAAAACATTCAGTACTTC,TRBV16,NA,TRBJ2-4,TRBD1
CSARERTLGNEQFF,TGCAGTGCTAGGGAGCGGACCCTGGGGAATGAGCAGTTCTTC,TRBV20-1,many,TRBJ2-1,NA
CATSADRLSSYEQYF,TGTGCCACCAGCGCGGACAGGCTGAGCTCCTACGAGCAGTACTTC,TRBV15,many,TRBJ2-7,TRBD1
CSSRGEETQYF,TGCAGCTCGAGGGGGGAAGAGACCCAGTACTTC,TRBV29-1,many,TRBJ2-5,NA